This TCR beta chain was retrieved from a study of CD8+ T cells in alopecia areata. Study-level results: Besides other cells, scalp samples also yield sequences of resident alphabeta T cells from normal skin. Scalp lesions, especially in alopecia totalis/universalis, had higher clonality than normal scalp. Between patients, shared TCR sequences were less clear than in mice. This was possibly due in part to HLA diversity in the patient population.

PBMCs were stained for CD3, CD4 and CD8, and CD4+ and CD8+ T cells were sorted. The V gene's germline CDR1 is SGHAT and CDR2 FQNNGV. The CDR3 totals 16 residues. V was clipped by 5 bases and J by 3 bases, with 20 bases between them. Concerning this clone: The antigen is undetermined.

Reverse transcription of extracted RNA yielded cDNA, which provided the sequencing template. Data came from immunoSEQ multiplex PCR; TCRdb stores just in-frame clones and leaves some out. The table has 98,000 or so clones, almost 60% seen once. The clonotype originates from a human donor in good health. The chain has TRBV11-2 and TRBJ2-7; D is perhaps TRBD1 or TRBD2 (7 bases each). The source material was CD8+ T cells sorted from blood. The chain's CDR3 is CASSPQGGKGYYEQYF. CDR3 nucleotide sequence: TGTGCCAGCAGCCCCCAGGGGGGGAAAGGTTACTACGAGCAGTACTTC.